Below, 24 T cell receptor beta chains from the same sample are listed, as sequenced in a study of shared T cell receptors in the human thymus. Sequencing used immunoSEQ multiplex PCR; TCRdb keeps in-frame clones, though not all of them. This table has some 760,000 clones, 70% to 90% appearing once. This same sample was also part of a study on human thymus T cells.

The specimen was thymocytes. Receptors were obtained from a girl under two years old with a congenital heart defect.

This clone was counted a few times. The chain's CDR3 is CASSFHNYEQYF. In nucleotides, the CDR3 is TGCGCCAGCAGCTTCCACAACTACGAGCAGTACTTC. The rearrangement uses TRBV5-1 and TRBJ2-7; no reliable D call. This CDR3 has 12 residues. V lost 2 bases, J lost 3 bases, and 6 bases lay in between. CDR1 and CDR2 from the germline V gene are SGHRS and YFSETQ.

V gene TRBV6-5 combines with J gene TRBJ1-5, with 8 bases aligning to TRBD1. The CDR3 spans 13 residues. Germline loops: CDR1 MNHEY, CDR2 SVGAGI. Losses at the gene ends were 7 bases for V and 5 bases for J; bases not matched to a gene: 4. The CDR3 region has the DNA TGTGCCAGCAACCTCAGGGGGCATCAGCCCCAGCATTTT. Translation: CASNLRGHQPQHF.

The gene calls are TRBV30 and TRBJ1-1; the D gene is possibly TRBD1 (6 bases). CDR3 length: 15 residues. Germline V gene data show CDR1 as GTSNPN and CDR2 as SVGIG (reference sequence). V was trimmed by 4 bases and J by 3 bases, leaving 18 bases between them. CDR3 DNA sequence: TGTGCCTGGACGACCAACAGGGAAGGGGACACTGAAGCTTTCTTT. This sequence encodes CAWTTNREGDTEAFF.

A word on this clone: The same CDR3 is also encoded by other DNA sequences in this sample. V gene TRBV27 combines with J gene TRBJ1-5; no clear D gene. CDR3 length: 12 residues. V lost 3 bases and J 4 bases, leaving 4 bases between the germline ends. Germline lookup yields CDR1 MNHEY and CDR2 SMNVEV (reference sequence). The CDR3 loop reads CASSLLNQPQHF. CDR3 sequence (DNA): TGTGCCAGCAGTTTGTTAAATCAGCCCCAGCATTTT.

For the CDR3, the DNA is TGTGCCAGCACTCAAGGAGCATTTAACAATCAGCCCCAGCATTTT. Protein: CASTQGAFNNQPQHF. The chain is built from TRBV6-4 and TRBJ1-5; no reliable D call. The germline V and J ends were trimmed by 7 bases and 3 bases, with 16 bases remaining between them. CDR3 length equals 15 residues. Germline V gene lookup returns CDR1 MRHNA and CDR2 SNTAGT.

The rearrangement links TRBV7-6 to TRBJ2-1; a possible D gene is TRBD2 (5 bases). Germline V CDR1 and CDR2: SGHVS, FNYEAQ. V lost 0 bases and J lost 5, with 14 bases in between. This CDR3 has 16 residues. CDR3 DNA sequence: TGTGCCAGCAGCTTAGCGCGGGCTAGGTTTGACAATGAGCAGTTCTTC. It codes for CASSLARARFDNEQFF.

The chain joins TRBV7-2 to TRBJ1-5; D remains unclear. Germline CDR1 and CDR2: SGHTA and FQGNSA. V lost 1 base and J lost 6, with 13 bases in between. There are 15 residues in the CDR3. For the CDR3, the DNA is TGTGCCAGCAGCTTAGTGGGCCGGGGTCTTCAGCCCCAGCATTTT. It specifies CASSLVGRGLQPQHF.

In this sample, this clone turned up a few times. The J gene is TRBJ2-1, the V gene TRBV9; D possibly corresponds to TRBD2 (7 bases). CDR1 SGDLS and CDR2 YYNGEE come from the germline V gene. The CDR3 totals 15 residues. V was clipped by 5 bases and J by 2 bases, with 14 bases between them. The CDR3 protein is CASSRRGGPYNEQFF. Here the CDR3 DNA reads TGTGCCAGCAGTCGTAGGGGGGGTCCCTACAATGAGCAGTTCTTC.

The chain links TRBV18 to TRBJ2-7, with 11 positions matching TRBD1. The V gene end was trimmed by 2 bases and the J gene end by 6 bases; junction bases not matched to a gene: 6. Germline V gene data show CDR1 as KGHSH and CDR2 as LQKENI. The length of the CDR3 is 15 residues. The CDR3 protein is CASSPSQGTGGEQYF. Written as DNA, the CDR3 is TGTGCCAGCTCACCATCACAGGGGACAGGGGGCGAGCAGTACTTC.

This rearrangement joins TRBV5-1 to TRBJ2-1; 11 positions match TRBD1. The CDR3 has 16 amino acids. The germline gives CDR1 SGHRS, CDR2 YFSETQ. V lost 6 bases, J lost 8 bases, and 13 bases stayed unmatched. The CDR3 bases are TGCGCCAGCACCCACCAGCGGGACAGGGGGTCCCATGAGCAGTTCTTC. The encoded protein is CASTHQRDRGSHEQFF. The entire variable domain, with the rest obtained from reference TRBV5-1 and TRBJ2-1, is as follows: KAGVTQTPRYLIKTRGQQVTLSCSPISGHRSVSWYQQTPGQGLQFLFEYFSETQRNKGNFPGRFSGRQFSNSRSEMNVSTLELGDSALYLCASTHQRDRGSHEQFFGPGTRLTVL.

This clone was seen a handful of times. V and J are TRBV7-9 and TRBJ1-1, with D possibly being TRBD1 (5 bases). Trimming removed 1 base from V and 3 bases from J, with 24 bases in between. CDR3 size: 19 residues. The germline gives CDR1 SEHNR, CDR2 FQNEAQ (reference sequence). CDR3 amino acids: CASSLVSWAGRYPYTEAFF. The CDR3 nucleotides are TGTGCCAGCAGCTTAGTCAGTTGGGCAGGGCGGTATCCCTACACTGAAGCTTTCTTT.

The CDR3 sequence is CASSLETGVEAFF. For the CDR3, the DNA is TGTGCCAGCAGCTTGGAGACAGGTGTTGAAGCTTTCTTT. The chain uses TRBV5-4 and TRBJ1-1, with D possibly being TRBD1 (6 bases). The CDR3 runs to 13 residues. Trimming shortened V by 0 bases and J by 7 bases, and 10 bases separated the two germline ends. In germline, CDR1 is SGHNT, CDR2 YYREEE (reference sequence). The whole variable domain, remainder taken from reference TRBV5-4 and TRBJ1-1, is ETGVTQSPTHLIKTRGQQVTLRCSSQSGHNTVSWYQQALGQGPQFIFQYYREEENGRGNFPPRFSGLQFPNYSSELNVNALELDDSALYLCASSLETGVEAFFGQGTRLTVV.

This clone appeared a single time. The chain carries TRBV6-4 and TRBJ1-2; 7 bases are shared with TRBD1. Germline CDR1 and CDR2: MRHNA and SNTAGT. V lost 6 bases to trimming and J lost 5 bases; unmatched junction nucleotides: 12. The CDR3 runs to 15 residues. This CDR3 is CASSHDQTGFYGYTF. The CDR3 nucleotides are TGTGCCAGCAGCCACGATCAGACAGGGTTTTATGGCTACACCTTC.

The chain carries TRBV2 and TRBJ2-1; 8 bases line up with TRBD1. This CDR3 is built from 14 residues. Germline CDR1 is SNHLY and CDR2 is FYNNEI. J lost 6 bases, V lost 2 bases, and 3 bases had no gene match. The CDR3 sequence: CASSETGQANEQFF. CDR3 coding DNA: TGTGCCAGCAGTGAAACGGGACAGGCCAATGAGCAGTTCTTC.

The gene calls are TRBV2 and TRBJ2-3, with 8 bases lining up with TRBD2. CDR1 is SNHLY, CDR2 FYNNEI, per germline. V was pared by 7 bases and J by 6 bases, with 15 bases of the junction left unmatched. This CDR3 is 16 amino acids long. The CDR3 sequence is CASNIRRGGRGDTQYF. DNA for the CDR3: TGTGCCAGCAATATACGACGCGGGGGGCGAGGGGATACGCAGTATTTT. Combining the CDR3 with reference TRBV2 and TRBJ2-3 gives the whole variable domain EPEVTQTPSHQVTQMGQEVILRCVPISNHLYFYWYRQILGQKVEFLVSFYNNEISEKSEIFDDQFSVERPDGSNFTLKIRSTKLEDSAMYFCASNIRRGGRGDTQYFGPGTRLTVL.

The chain links TRBV21-1 to TRBJ2-2; TRBD1 is taken as the D call from the table, unchecked against the DNA. TRBV21-1 is deemed a pseudogene. The CDR3 has 14 residues. The CDR3 spells CASAGTQNTGELFF. CDR3 in DNA: TGTGCCAGCGCCGGGACACAGAACACCGGGGAGCTGTTTTTT.

The rearrangement links TRBV29-1 to TRBJ2-6; tentatively, D is TRBD2 (6 bases). Trimming cost V 8 bases and J 0 bases, with 23 bases left between them. The CDR3 is 18 amino acids. Germline V lookup: CDR1 SQVTM, CDR2 ANQGSEA. The CDR3 DNA is TGCAGCCCTAAGTTGTTGGCGGGGTATATCTCTGGGGCCAACGTCCTGACTTTC. Translating it yields CSPKLLAGYISGANVLTF.

The sample holds a few counts of this clone. The gene calls are TRBV7-9 and TRBJ2-7, with D unresolved. Germline CDR1 SEHNR, CDR2 FQNEAQ (reference sequence). Trimming cost V 2 bases and J 6 bases, with 14 bases left between them. This CDR3 is built from 14 residues. The CDR3 DNA reads as TGTGCCAGCAGCTTACGCCCGGCGCCAGGCGAGCAGTACTTC. Protein product: CASSLRPAPGEQYF.

This clone was seen more than once but under ten times. This chain links TRBV7-6 with TRBJ2-7; the match to TRBD1 covers 9 bases. Trimming removed 7 bases from V and 4 bases from J; junction bases left unmatched: 11. The CDR3 length is 15 residues. Germline assignment: CDR1 SGHVS and CDR2 FNYEAQ. Written as DNA, the CDR3 is TGTGCCAGCAACCTCTCACAGGGGGCAATGTACGAGCAGTACTTC. Translation: CASNLSQGAMYEQYF.

DNA for the CDR3: TGTGCCAGCAGTTCAGGGAGGACGCAGTATTTT. Protein sequence: CASSSGRTQYF. The V gene is TRBV2, the J gene TRBJ2-3, with D possibly matching TRBD2 (6 bases). Germline CDR1 and CDR2: SNHLY and FYNNEI. The CDR3 length is 11 residues. Deletions cut 5 bases from V and 9 bases from J, with 9 bases between. Complete variable domain (other parts from reference TRBV2 and TRBJ2-3): EPEVTQTPSHQVTQMGQEVILRCVPISNHLYFYWYRQILGQKVEFLVSFYNNEISEKSEIFDDQFSVERPDGSNFTLKIRSTKLEDSAMYFCASSSGRTQYFGPGTRLTVL.

The chain uses TRBV6-5 and TRBJ2-5; the D gene is possibly TRBD1 (5 bases). Germline assignment: CDR1 MNHEY and CDR2 SVGAGI. Trimming removed 7 bases at V and 1 base at J, with 16 bases between. This CDR3 comprises 15 residues. The CDR3 DNA sequence: TGTGCCAGCACCCCCCGAACAGGAGCCCAAGAGACCCAGTACTTC. This encodes CASTPRTGAQETQYF.

This chain joins TRBV5-4 and TRBJ1-1; TRBD1 matches 8 bases. This CDR3 comprises 16 residues. Looked up from germline, CDR1 is SGHNT and CDR2 is YYREEE (reference sequence). Trimming took 6 bases from V and 7 from J; bases not matched to a gene: 17. The CDR3 loop reads CASTIGHQGARDEAFF. The CDR3 region has the DNA TGTGCCAGCACTATAGGCCACCAGGGGGCTCGGGATGAAGCTTTCTTT.

In its sample, this clone was seen once. This chain uses TRBV4-3 with TRBJ2-7, with D uncertain. Trimming took 0 bases from V and 5 from J, leaving 20 bases between them. Per the germline V gene, CDR1 is LGHNA and CDR2 is YSLEER. This CDR3 comprises 17 residues. The CDR3 loop is CASSQEWSEKSRDEQYF. In nucleotides, the CDR3 is TGCGCCAGCAGCCAAGAATGGAGCGAAAAGTCTCGGGACGAGCAGTACTTC.

The chain joins TRBV29-1 to TRBJ1-1, with D possibly being TRBD1 (5 bases). Germline V gene lookup returns CDR1 SQVTM and CDR2 ANQGSEA. The CDR3 is made up of 14 amino acids. V gave up 7 bases and J gave up 5 bases, with 20 bases separating them. The CDR3 DNA reads TGCAGCGCCCCGGACAATGAGCGAAATACTGAAGCTTTCTTT. Its translation is CSAPDNERNTEAFF.